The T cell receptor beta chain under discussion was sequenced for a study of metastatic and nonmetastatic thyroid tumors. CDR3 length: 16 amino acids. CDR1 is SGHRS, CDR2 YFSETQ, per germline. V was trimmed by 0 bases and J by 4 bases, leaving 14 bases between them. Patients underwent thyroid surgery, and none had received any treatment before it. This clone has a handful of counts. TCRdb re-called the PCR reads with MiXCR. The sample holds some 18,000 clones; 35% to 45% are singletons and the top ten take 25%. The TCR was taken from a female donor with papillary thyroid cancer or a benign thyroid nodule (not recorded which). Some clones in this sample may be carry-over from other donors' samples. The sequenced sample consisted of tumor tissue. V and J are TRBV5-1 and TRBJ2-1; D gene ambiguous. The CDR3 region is CASSLVWTANYNEQFF. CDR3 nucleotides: TGCGCCAGCAGCTTGGTGTGGACCGCAAATTACAATGAGCAGTTCTTC.